Shown below are 8 T cell receptor beta chains from a single sample sequenced in a study of shared clonotypes between healthy human individuals. TCRdb keeps only in-frame clones here, not all; method: immunoSEQ multiplex PCR. The sample consists of fewer than 850,000 clones, 90% of them appearing once. Sample: memory CD8+ T cells from PBMCs. Noted subset: CD45RO+ cells pooled with CCR7-negative TemRA cells. The receptor source for this set is a man between 18 and 35 years old in good health. Some clones in this sample may be carry-over from other donors' samples.

The chain recombines TRBV14 with TRBJ2-3; TRBD2 is a possible D gene (5 bases). The germline gives CDR1 SGHDN, CDR2 FVKESK. This CDR3 spans 16 amino acids. The V gene lost 1 base and the J gene lost 5 bases, with 16 bases spanning the gap. The CDR3 loop reads CASSQGSRRIKDTQYF. Here the CDR3 DNA reads TGTGCCAGCAGCCAAGGGTCCAGGAGGATTAAAGATACGCAGTATTTT.

The V gene is TRBV2, the J gene TRBJ1-4; a possible D gene is TRBD1 (6 bases). Trimming cost V 7 bases and J 8 bases, with 17 bases left between them. The CDR3 has 14 amino acids. Germline-derived CDR1 and CDR2 are SNHLY and FYNNEI. The CDR3 sequence is CASNQRGVREKLFF. CDR3 coding DNA: TGTGCCAGCAACCAAAGGGGGGTGCGGGAAAAACTGTTTTTT.

The chain links TRBV7-3 to TRBJ2-1, with no clear D. CDR3 size: 12 residues. The germline V gene has CDR1 SGHTA and CDR2 FQGTGA. The ends were cut back, 10 bases at V and 4 bases at J, with 11 bases in the middle. The CDR3 coding sequence is TGTGCCACGAGAGGTTTGTACAATGAGCAGTTCTTC. Its translation is CATRGLYNEQFF.

The chain recombines TRBV27 with TRBJ1-2, with 7 positions matching TRBD1. Germline CDR1 is MNHEY and CDR2 is SMNVEV (reference sequence). The length of the CDR3 is 20 residues. V was clipped by 5 bases and J by 2 bases; unmatched bases: 23. The CDR3 reads CASSPLTPTGSMWENYGYTF. The CDR3 nucleotides are TGTGCCAGCAGTCCCCTAACGCCGACAGGGTCGATGTGGGAGAACTATGGCTACACCTTC.

The V call is TRBV7-2, the J call TRBJ2-7; D is perhaps TRBD2 (6 bases). V dropped 1 base and J dropped 4 bases, with 23 bases sitting between them. There are 18 residues in the CDR3. The germline CDR1 and CDR2 sequences are SGHTA and FQGNSA. CDR3 nucleotide sequence: TGTGCCAGCAGCTTAGGCAGGGCCGGGGGTTTCGAAATTTACGAGCAGTACTTC. Translated: CASSLGRAGGFEIYEQYF.

This chain links TRBV7-6 with TRBJ2-3; 13 bases are shared with TRBD2. Trimming cost V 2 bases and J 6 bases; bases outside gene matches: 2. Looked up from germline, CDR1 is SGHVS and CDR2 is FNYEAQ. The CDR3 totals 15 residues. The CDR3 coding sequence is TGTGCCAGCAGCTTAACTAGCGGGAGGGTGGATACGCAGTATTTT. Protein: CASSLTSGRVDTQYF.

This rearrangement joins TRBV2 to TRBJ1-5; a weak D match, TRBD1 (5 bases). Trimming took off 1 base at V and 2 bases at J, with 15 bases between the two ends. CDR1 is SNHLY, CDR2 FYNNEI, per germline. This CDR3 has 17 amino acids. CDR3 sequence: CASSEGSGISGNQPQHF. The CDR3 DNA reads TGTGCCAGCAGTGAAGGGTCAGGGATAAGTGGCAATCAGCCCCAGCATTTT.

The chain recombines TRBV11-2 with TRBJ2-7; 12 bases line up with TRBD2. Germline-derived CDR1 and CDR2 are SGHAT and FQNNGV. The CDR3 has 14 residues. The V segment lost 2 bases and the J segment 4 bases; nucleotides outside the gene matches: 0. The CDR3 nucleotides read TGTGCCAGCAGCTTAACTAGCGGGAGGTACGAGCAGTACTTC. Translated: CASSLTSGRYEQYF.